Following are 18 T cell receptor beta chains from one sample sequenced in a study of T-cell reconstitution after alpha-beta-depleted transplantation in children. Unique molecular identifiers featured in how the TCRbeta library was prepared. One entry per CDR3 protein, called by TCRdb with MiXCR from the PCR reads. The sample has hundreds of thousands of distinct CDR3 sequences; more than 9% are singletons. The specimen was PBMCs, collected before TCRalphabeta/CD19-depleted stem cell transplant. Every receptor here comes from a child aged 2-15 years with inherited bone marrow failure, due to receive a stem cell transplant.

The table lists this clonotype with many counts. The chain is built from TRBV7-9 and TRBJ2-2, with a tentative D call TRBD1 (6 bases). V was pared by 10 bases and J by 4 bases, with 16 bases between. The germline gives CDR1 SEHNR, CDR2 FQNEAQ (reference sequence). The CDR3 is 14 residues long. The DNA of the CDR3 is TGTGCCAACGGACAGCTCGTGGGCACCGGGGAGCTGTTTTTT. Amino acid sequence: CANGQLVGTGELFF.

This clonotype was recorded many times. V usage is TRBV4-3 and J usage is TRBJ2-2; a weak D match, TRBD2 (7 bases). Trimming took 3 bases from V and 7 from J, leaving 15 bases between them. Germline V gives CDR1 LGHNA, CDR2 YSLEER. The CDR3 consists of 15 residues. CDR3: CASSQWGGANGELFF. DNA for the CDR3: TGCGCCAGCAGCCAGTGGGGGGGCGCGAACGGGGAGCTGTTTTTT.

For this clonotype: A read error is possible here, since a much larger clone lies one base away. The chain joins TRBV29-1 to TRBJ2-7; D gene ambiguous. V lost 4 bases to trimming and J lost 2 bases, with 9 bases between them. CDR3 size: 12 residues. Germline V gene lookup returns CDR1 SQVTM and CDR2 ANQGSEA. The CDR3, as DNA: TGCAGCGTTGGTCCCGCGACCTACGAGCAGTACTTC. Protein: CSVGPATYEQYF.

This clonotype was detected ten times or more. V and J are TRBV7-2 and TRBJ2-7; 10 nucleotides agree with TRBD2. In germline, CDR1 is SGHTA, CDR2 FQGNSA. V shed 5 bases, J shed 0 bases, and the junction held 4 bases outside the gene matches. The CDR3 is 15 residues long. The CDR3 sequence is CASSKGLASSYEQYF. The CDR3 region has the DNA TGTGCCAGCAGCAAGGGACTAGCGTCCTCCTACGAGCAGTACTTC.

This clonotype has a single count. Possible read error: a much larger clone is one base away. V and J are TRBV7-9 and TRBJ1-1; 7 bases are a match to TRBD1. There are 17 residues in the CDR3. Germline-derived CDR1 and CDR2 are SEHNR and FQNEAQ (reference sequence). The CDR3 DNA follows: TGTGCCACCAGCTTCTCCGGGACAGTCCACATGAACACTGAAGCTTTCTTT. Protein sequence: CATSFSGTVHMNTEAFF.

This clonotype was picked up many times. CDR3 region: CASSSLGQGEANEKLFF. CDR3 in DNA: TGCGCCAGCAGCTCCCTGGGGCAGGGGGAGGCTAATGAAAAACTGTTTTTT. This chain uses TRBV5-1 with TRBJ1-4; 7 bases agree with TRBD1. V was clipped by 3 bases and J by 3 bases; unmatched bases: 11. The CDR3 totals 17 residues. In germline, CDR1 is SGHRS, CDR2 YFSETQ. Complete variable domain (other parts from reference TRBV5-1 and TRBJ1-4): KAGVTQTPRYLIKTRGQQVTLSCSPISGHRSVSWYQQTPGQGLQFLFEYFSETQRNKGNFPGRFSGRQFSNSRSEMNVSTLELGDSALYLCASSSLGQGEANEKLFFGSGTQLSVL.

The chain uses TRBV28 and TRBJ2-7; tentative D call: TRBD2 (5 bases). Germline V CDR1 and CDR2: MDHEN, SYDVKM. The CDR3 has 15 residues. Trimming stripped 7 bases from V and 5 bases from J, with 21 bases between. The CDR3 sequence is CASTELRASVHEQYF. DNA for the CDR3: TGTGCCAGCACCGAGTTGAGGGCCTCCGTCCACGAGCAGTACTTC.

J is TRBJ2-7 and V is TRBV10-3; TRBD2 aligns across 9 bases. Germline-derived CDR1 and CDR2 are ENHRY and SYGVKD. The CDR3 has 13 residues. The V and J ends lost 6 bases and 5 bases, in that order; junction bases with no gene match: 5. The CDR3 region has the DNA TGTGCCATCAGGCTAGCGGGGAACGACGAGCAGTACTTC. The encoded protein is CAIRLAGNDEQYF.

In this sample, this clonotype turned up many times. This chain uses TRBV5-1 with TRBJ1-2; the D gene is possibly TRBD1 (5 bases). The CDR3 covers 14 residues. Trimming took 4 bases from V and 2 from J, leaving 12 bases between them. From germline, CDR1 is SGHRS and CDR2 YFSETQ. In DNA, the CDR3 is TGCGCCAGCAGCCTCCGGGACGGAAACTATGGCTACACCTTC. Protein sequence: CASSLRDGNYGYTF. Variable domain in full (rest from reference TRBV5-1 and TRBJ1-2): KAGVTQTPRYLIKTRGQQVTLSCSPISGHRSVSWYQQTPGQGLQFLFEYFSETQRNKGNFPGRFSGRQFSNSRSEMNVSTLELGDSALYLCASSLRDGNYGYTFGSGTRLTVV.

V is TRBV3-1 and J is TRBJ2-1; TRBD1 aligns across 9 bases. The CDR3 loop spans 16 amino acids. Trimming cost V 1 base and J 3 bases; bases outside gene matches: 4. From germline, CDR1 is LGHDT and CDR2 YNNKEL (reference sequence). CDR3 region: CASSQARQGVYNEQFF. CDR3 coding DNA: TGTGCCAGCAGCCAAGCCAGACAGGGGGTCTACAATGAGCAGTTCTTC.

This clonotype was picked up a small number of times. The genes are TRBV30 and TRBJ2-2; possibly TRBD2 for D (5 bases). V lost 2 bases and J lost 4, with 11 bases in between. The CDR3 totals 14 residues. The V gene's germline CDR1 is GTSNPN and CDR2 SVGIG (reference sequence). CDR3 nucleotide sequence: TGTGCCTGGAGTCCCCTAGCTGTCACCGGGGAGCTGTTTTTT. Protein sequence: CAWSPLAVTGELFF.

The sample holds many counts of this clonotype. The V gene is TRBV7-2, the J gene TRBJ2-2; D unclear. V lost 1 base, J lost 7 bases, and 4 bases lay in between. The CDR3 is made up of 12 amino acids. Per germline, CDR1 SGHTA and CDR2 FQGNSA. CDR3 DNA: TGTGCCAGCAGCTTAGTTCACGGGGAGCTGTTTTTT. As protein: CASSLVHGELFF.

The table lists this clonotype with many counts. This sequence joins TRBV6-2 or TRBV6-3 and TRBJ2-2; D is unresolved. From germline, CDR1 is MNHEY and CDR2 SVGEGT. The CDR3 runs to 13 residues. The ends were cut back, 0 bases at V and 7 bases at J, with 6 bases in the middle. The CDR3 is CASSYSGGGELFF. CDR3 nucleotides: TGTGCCAGCAGTTACTCGGGTGGCGGGGAGCTGTTTTTT.

This clonotype was seen at least ten times. V usage is TRBV12-3 or TRBV12-4 and J usage is TRBJ2-1; D might be TRBD2 (6 bases). With 3 bases removed from V and 8 bases from J, the gap between germline ends came to 11 bases. This CDR3 has 13 amino acids. CDR3 sequence reads: CASSFGGKDEQFF. The DNA for the CDR3 is TGTGCCAGCAGTTTTGGAGGGAAGGATGAGCAGTTCTTC.

This clonotype has only one observation. Since a much larger clone is just one base distant, this may be a read error. The CDR3 coding sequence is TGTACCAGCAGTCAGACTAGCGGGAGCTTCGCCTACAATGAGCAGTTCTTC. This sequence encodes CTSSQTSGSFAYNEQFF. The V gene is TRBV12-3 or TRBV12-4, the J gene TRBJ2-1; TRBD2 aligns across 12 bases. This CDR3 has 17 residues.

This clonotype was recorded many times. The rearrangement uses TRBV11-2 and TRBJ2-3; 11 positions agree with TRBD2. The V gene's germline CDR1 is SGHAT and CDR2 FQNNGV. V lost 4 bases, J lost 4 bases, and 7 bases stayed unmatched. The CDR3 runs to 16 residues. CDR3 loop: CASSSLAGGLADTQYF. For the CDR3, the DNA is TGTGCCAGCAGCTCCTTAGCGGGAGGGCTCGCAGATACGCAGTATTTT.

This clonotype appeared many times. This CDR3 reads CASSQVWTSRNEQFF. The CDR3 DNA sequence: TGTGCCAGCAGCCAAGTGTGGACTAGCCGGAATGAGCAGTTCTTC. This chain connects TRBV3-1 to TRBJ2-1; 8 nucleotides match TRBD2. CDR3 size: 15 residues. The germline V gene encodes CDR1 LGHDT and CDR2 YNNKEL (reference sequence). V was pared by 1 base and J by 7 bases, with 6 bases of the junction left unmatched.

Only a few counts were recorded for this clonotype. The rearrangement links TRBV12-3 or TRBV12-4 to TRBJ2-3; 9 bases match TRBD2. The CDR3 totals 15 residues. Losses at the gene ends were 5 bases for V and 4 bases for J; bases not matched to a gene: 7. The chain's CDR3 is CASSPQGLAADTQYF. The CDR3 DNA reads as TGTGCCAGCAGTCCCCAGGGACTAGCCGCAGATACGCAGTATTTT.